This TCR beta chain was sequenced for a study of a mutant IDH1 vaccine in newly diagnosed glioma. Study conclusions and caveats: Top-clonotype changes in peripheral T cells seemed unrelated to pseudoprogression. It was approximately 92% of patients that developed vaccine-induced immune responses.

Clones were sequenced by immunoSEQ multiplex PCR, and TCRdb holds only the in-frame ones, with some missing. The table includes some 33,000 clones, over 75% detected once. As for time point: week 23, last vaccination. All doses held 300 ug of mutant IDH1 20-mer peptide, with topical imiquimod. In regard to this clone: Its antigen is undetermined.

This TCR was recovered from a man between 40 and 49 years old with glioma. The material was PBMCs, obtained from a glioma patient whose treatment included an IDH1 peptide vaccine.

The CDR3 DNA sequence: TGTGCCAGTAGTATAGTAAGCGGAACTGAAGCTTTCTTT. This encodes CASSIVSGTEAFF. The chain combines TRBV19 with TRBJ1-1; D unresolved. Germline values: CDR1 LNHDA, CDR2 SQIVND (reference sequence). V lost 1 base to trimming and J lost 5 bases, with 8 bases between them. The CDR3 loop spans 13 amino acids.